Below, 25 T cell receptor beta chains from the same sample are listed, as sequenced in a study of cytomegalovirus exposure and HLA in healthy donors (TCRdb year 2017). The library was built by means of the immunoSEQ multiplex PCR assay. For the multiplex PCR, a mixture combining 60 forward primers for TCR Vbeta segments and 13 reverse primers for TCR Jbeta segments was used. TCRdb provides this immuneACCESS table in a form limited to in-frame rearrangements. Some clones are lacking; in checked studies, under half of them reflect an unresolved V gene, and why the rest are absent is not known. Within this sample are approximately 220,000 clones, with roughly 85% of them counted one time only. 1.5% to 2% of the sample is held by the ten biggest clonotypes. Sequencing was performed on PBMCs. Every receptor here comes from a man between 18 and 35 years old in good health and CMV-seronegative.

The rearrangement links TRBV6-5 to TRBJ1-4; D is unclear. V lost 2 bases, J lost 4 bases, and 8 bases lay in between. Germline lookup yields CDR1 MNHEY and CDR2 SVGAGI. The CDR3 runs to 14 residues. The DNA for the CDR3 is TGTGCCAGCAGTTACGGCACAGTTAATGAAAAACTGTTTTTT. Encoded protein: CASSYGTVNEKLFF.

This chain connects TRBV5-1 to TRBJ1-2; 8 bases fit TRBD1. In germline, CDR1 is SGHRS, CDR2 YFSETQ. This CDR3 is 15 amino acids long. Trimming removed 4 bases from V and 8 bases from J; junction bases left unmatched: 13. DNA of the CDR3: TGCGCCAGCAGCGCCGGGACAGGCGCAGGGCAAGGCTACACCTTC. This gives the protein CASSAGTGAGQGYTF.

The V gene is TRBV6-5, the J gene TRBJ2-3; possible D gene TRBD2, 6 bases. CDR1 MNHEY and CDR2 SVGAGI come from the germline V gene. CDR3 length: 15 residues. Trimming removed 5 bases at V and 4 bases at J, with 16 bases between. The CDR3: CASSPQRVGSDTQYF. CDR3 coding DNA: TGTGCCAGCAGTCCCCAGCGGGTGGGTTCAGATACGCAGTATTTT.

DNA of the CDR3: TGTGCCAGCAGTGACACGCGACAGGGCGCCGGGGCCAACGTCCTGACTTTC. It is translated as CASSDTRQGAGANVLTF. The chain joins TRBV6-4 to TRBJ2-6; 7 positions agree with TRBD1. The CDR3 is 17 residues long. Germline CDR1 is MRHNA and CDR2 is SNTAGT. Trimming took 2 bases from V and 4 from J; bases not matched to a gene: 8.

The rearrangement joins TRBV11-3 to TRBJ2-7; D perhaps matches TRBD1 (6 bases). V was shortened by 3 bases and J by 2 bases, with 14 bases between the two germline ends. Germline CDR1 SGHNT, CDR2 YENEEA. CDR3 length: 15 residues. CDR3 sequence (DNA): TGTGCCAGCAGCTTCGCCACAGGGATCGCCTACGAGCAGTACTTC. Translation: CASSFATGIAYEQYF.

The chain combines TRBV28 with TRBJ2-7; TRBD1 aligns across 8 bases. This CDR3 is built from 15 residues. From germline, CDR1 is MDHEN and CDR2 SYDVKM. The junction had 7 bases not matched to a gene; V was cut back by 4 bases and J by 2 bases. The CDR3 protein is CASSSPGTGAYEQYF. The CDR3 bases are TGTGCCAGCAGTTCCCCCGGGACAGGAGCCTACGAGCAGTACTTC.

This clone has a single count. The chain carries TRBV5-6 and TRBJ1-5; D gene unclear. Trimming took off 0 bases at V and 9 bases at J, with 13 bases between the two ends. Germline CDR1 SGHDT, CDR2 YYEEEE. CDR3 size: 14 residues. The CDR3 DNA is TGTGCCAGCAGCTTGGGGCAGGTACTAGGGCCCCAGCATTTT. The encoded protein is CASSLGQVLGPQHF.

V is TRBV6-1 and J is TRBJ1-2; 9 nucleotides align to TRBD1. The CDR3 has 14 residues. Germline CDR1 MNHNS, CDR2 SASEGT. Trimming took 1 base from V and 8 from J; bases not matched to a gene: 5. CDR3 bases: TGTGCCAGCAGTGAAGGGACAGGGGTTGGCGGCTACACCTTC. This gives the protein CASSEGTGVGGYTF.

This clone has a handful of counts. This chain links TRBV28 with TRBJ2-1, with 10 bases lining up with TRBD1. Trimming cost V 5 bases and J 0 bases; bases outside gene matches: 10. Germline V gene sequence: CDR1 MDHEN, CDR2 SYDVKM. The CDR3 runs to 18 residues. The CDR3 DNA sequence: TGTGCCAGCAGTCAACACGGACAGGGGGAAAGCTCCTACAATGAGCAGTTCTTC. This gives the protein CASSQHGQGESSYNEQFF. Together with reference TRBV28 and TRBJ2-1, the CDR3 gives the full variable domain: DVKVTQSSRYLVKRTGEKVFLECVQDMDHENMFWYRQDPGLGLRLIYFSYDVKMKEKGDIPEGYSVSREKKERFSLILESASTNQTSMYLCASSQHGQGESSYNEQFFGPGTRLTVL.

CDR3 DNA sequence: TGTGCCAGCAGCTTAGGTTGGGCAGACAATCAGCCCCAGCATTTT. It yields the protein CASSLGWADNQPQHF. This chain connects TRBV7-9 to TRBJ1-5; unclear D gene. Germline V gives CDR1 SEHNR, CDR2 FQNEAQ (reference sequence). V lost 1 base to trimming and J lost 3 bases, with 10 bases between them. CDR3 length: 15 residues.

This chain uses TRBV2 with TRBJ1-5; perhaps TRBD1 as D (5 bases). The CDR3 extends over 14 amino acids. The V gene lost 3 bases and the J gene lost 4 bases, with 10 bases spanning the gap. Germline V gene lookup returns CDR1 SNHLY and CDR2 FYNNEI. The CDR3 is CASSDGQGNQPQHF. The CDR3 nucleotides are TGTGCCAGCAGTGACGGGCAGGGAAATCAGCCCCAGCATTTT.

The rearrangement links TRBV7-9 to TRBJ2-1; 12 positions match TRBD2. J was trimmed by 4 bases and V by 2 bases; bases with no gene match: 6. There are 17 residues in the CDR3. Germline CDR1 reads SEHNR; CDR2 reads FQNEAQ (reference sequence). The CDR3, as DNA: TGTGCCAGCAGCTTATTCCTAGCGGGGGGGCTGTACAATGAGCAGTTCTTC. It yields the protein CASSLFLAGGLYNEQFF.

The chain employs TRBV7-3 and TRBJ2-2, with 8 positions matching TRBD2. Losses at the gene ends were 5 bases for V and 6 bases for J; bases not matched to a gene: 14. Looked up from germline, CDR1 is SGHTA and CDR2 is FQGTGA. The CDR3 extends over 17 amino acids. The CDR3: CASSQGRLAKGAGELFF. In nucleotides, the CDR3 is TGTGCCAGCAGCCAGGGAAGACTAGCGAAAGGGGCCGGGGAGCTGTTTTTT.

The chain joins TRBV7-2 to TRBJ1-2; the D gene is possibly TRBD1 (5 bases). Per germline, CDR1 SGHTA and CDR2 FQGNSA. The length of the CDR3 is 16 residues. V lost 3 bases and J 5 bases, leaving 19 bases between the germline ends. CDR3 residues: CASSLDQMQGLYGYTF. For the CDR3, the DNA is TGTGCCAGCAGCTTGGACCAGATGCAGGGCTTATATGGCTACACCTTC.

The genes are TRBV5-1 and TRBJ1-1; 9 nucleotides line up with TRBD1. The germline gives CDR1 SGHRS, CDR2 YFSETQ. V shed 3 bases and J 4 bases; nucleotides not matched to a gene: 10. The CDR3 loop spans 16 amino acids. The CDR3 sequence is CASSYGQGIWRTEAFF. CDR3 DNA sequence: TGCGCCAGCAGCTATGGACAGGGGATTTGGCGCACTGAAGCTTTCTTT.

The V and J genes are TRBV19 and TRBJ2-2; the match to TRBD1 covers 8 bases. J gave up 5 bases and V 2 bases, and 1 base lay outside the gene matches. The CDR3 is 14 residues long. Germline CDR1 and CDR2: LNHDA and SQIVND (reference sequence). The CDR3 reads CASSIQGATGELFF. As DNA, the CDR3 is TGTGCCAGTAGTATACAGGGGGCAACCGGGGAGCTGTTTTTT. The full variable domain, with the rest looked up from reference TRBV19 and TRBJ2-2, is DGGITQSPKYLFRKEGQNVTLSCEQNLNHDAMYWYRQDPGQGLRLIYYSQIVNDFQKGDIAEGYSVSREKKESFPLTVTSAQKNPTAFYLCASSIQGATGELFFGEGSRLTVL.

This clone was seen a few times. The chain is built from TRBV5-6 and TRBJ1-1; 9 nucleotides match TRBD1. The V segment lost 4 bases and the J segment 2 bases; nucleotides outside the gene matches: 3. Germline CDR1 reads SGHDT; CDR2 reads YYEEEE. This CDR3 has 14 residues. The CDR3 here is CASSATGGNTEAFF. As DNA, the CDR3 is TGTGCCAGCAGCGCTACAGGGGGCAACACTGAAGCTTTCTTT.

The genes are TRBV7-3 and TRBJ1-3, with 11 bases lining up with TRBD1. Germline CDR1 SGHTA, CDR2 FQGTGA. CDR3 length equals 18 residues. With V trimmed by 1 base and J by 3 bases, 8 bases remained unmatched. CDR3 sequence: CASSLIRDRGFCGNTIYF. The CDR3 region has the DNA TGTGCCAGCAGCTTAATCCGGGACAGGGGGTTCTGTGGAAACACCATATATTTT.

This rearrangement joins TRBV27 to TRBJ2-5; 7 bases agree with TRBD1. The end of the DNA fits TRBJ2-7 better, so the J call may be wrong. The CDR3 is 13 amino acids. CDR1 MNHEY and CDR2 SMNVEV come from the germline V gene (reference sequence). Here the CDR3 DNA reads TGTGCCAGCAGTTTGACAGGGACCTACGAGCAGTACTTC. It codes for CASSLTGTYEQYF.

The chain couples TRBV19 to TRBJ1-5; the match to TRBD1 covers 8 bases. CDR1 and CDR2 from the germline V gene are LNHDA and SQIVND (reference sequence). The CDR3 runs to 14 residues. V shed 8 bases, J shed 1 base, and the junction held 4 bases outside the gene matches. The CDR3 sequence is CASQGASSNQPQHF. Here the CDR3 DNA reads TGTGCCAGTCAGGGGGCTTCGAGCAATCAGCCCCAGCATTTT.

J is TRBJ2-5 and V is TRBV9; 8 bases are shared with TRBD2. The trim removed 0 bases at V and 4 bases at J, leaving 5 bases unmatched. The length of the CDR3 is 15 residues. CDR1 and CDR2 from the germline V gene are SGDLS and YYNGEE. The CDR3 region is CASSVAGRAGETQYF. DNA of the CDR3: TGTGCCAGCAGCGTAGCCGGGAGGGCCGGAGAGACCCAGTACTTC.

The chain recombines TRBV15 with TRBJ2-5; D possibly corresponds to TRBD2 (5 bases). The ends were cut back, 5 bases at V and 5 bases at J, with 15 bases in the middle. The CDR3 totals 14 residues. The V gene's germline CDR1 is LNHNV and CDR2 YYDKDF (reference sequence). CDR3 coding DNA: TGTGCCACCAGCCTGGGTCTAGCCATGGAGACCCAGTACTTC. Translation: CATSLGLAMETQYF.

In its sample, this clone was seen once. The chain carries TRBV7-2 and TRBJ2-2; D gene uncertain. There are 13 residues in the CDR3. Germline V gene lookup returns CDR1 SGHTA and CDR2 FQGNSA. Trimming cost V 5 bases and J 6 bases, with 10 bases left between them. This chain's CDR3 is CASSPRRAGELFF. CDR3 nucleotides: TGTGCCAGCAGCCCGCGCCGTGCCGGGGAGCTGTTTTTT.

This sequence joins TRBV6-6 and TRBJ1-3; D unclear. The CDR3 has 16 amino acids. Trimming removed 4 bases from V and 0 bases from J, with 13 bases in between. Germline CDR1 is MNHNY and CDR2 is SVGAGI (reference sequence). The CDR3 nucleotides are TGTGCCAGCAGTTCCCAGTCGGGGAGCTCTGGAAACACCATATATTTT. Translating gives CASSSQSGSSGNTIYF.

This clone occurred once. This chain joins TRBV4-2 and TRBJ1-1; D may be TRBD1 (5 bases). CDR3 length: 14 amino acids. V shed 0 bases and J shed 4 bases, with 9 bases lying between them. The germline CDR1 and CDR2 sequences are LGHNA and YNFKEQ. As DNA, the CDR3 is TGTGCCAGCAGCCAAGACGGGGGAGTCACTGAAGCTTTCTTT. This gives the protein CASSQDGGVTEAFF.